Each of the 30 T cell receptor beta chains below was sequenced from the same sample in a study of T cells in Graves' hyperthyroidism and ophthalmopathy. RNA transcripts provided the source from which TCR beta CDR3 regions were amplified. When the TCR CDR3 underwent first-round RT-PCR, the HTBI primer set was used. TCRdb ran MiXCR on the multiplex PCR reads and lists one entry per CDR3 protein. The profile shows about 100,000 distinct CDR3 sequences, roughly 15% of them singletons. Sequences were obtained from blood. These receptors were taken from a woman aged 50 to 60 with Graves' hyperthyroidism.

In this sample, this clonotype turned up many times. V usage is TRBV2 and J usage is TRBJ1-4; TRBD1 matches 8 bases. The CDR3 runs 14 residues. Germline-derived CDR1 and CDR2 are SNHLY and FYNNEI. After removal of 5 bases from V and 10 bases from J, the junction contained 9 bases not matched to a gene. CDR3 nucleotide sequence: TGTGCCAGCAGTAACTTAGGACAGGGCGGAAAACTGTTTTTT. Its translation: CASSNLGQGGKLFF.

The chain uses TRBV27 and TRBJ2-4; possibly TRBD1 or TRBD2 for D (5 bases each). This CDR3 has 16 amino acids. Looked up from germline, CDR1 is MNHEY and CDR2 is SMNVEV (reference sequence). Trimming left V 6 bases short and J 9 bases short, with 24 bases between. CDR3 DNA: TGTGCCAGCAGGGGGACGGGCAAGGGACGGAATGTCATTCAGTACTTC. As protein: CASRGTGKGRNVIQYF.

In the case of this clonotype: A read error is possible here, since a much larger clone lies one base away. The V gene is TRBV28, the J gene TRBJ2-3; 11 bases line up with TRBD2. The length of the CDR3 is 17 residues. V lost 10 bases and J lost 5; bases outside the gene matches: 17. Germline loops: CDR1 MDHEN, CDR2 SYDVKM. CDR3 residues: CANRNSGRVLGKDTQYF. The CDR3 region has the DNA TGTGCCAACAGGAATAGCGGGAGGGTATTAGGAAAAGATACGCAGTATTTT.

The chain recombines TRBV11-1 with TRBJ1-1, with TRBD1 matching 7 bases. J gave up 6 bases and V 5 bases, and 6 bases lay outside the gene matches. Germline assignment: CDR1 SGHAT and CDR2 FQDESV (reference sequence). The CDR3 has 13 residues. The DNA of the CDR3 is TGTGCCAGCAGCCCACCCGGGACAGCTGAAGCTTTCTTT. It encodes CASSPPGTAEAFF. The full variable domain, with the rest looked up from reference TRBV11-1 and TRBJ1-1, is EAEVAQSPRYKITEKSQAVAFWCDPISGHATLYWYRQILGQGPELLVQFQDESVVDDSQLPKDRFSAERLKGVDSTLKIQPAELGDSAMYLCASSPPGTAEAFFGQGTRLTVV.

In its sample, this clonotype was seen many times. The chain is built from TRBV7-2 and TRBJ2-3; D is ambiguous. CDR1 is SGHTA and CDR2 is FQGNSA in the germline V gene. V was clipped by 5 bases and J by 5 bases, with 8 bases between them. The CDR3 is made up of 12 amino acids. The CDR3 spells CASSGFGDTQYF. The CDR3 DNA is TGTGCCAGCAGCGGGTTCGGAGATACGCAGTATTTT.

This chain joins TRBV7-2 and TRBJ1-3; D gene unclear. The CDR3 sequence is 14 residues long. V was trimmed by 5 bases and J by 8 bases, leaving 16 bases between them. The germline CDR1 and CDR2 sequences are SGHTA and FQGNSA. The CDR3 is CASSPSLGFYTIYF. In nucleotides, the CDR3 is TGTGCCAGCAGCCCCAGCTTAGGATTCTACACCATATATTTT.

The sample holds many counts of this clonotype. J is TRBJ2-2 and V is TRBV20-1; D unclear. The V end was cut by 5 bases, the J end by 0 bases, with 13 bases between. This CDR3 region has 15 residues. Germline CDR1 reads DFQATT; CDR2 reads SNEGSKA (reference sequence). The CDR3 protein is CSASTSWANTGELFF. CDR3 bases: TGCAGTGCTTCTACGTCCTGGGCGAACACCGGGGAGCTGTTTTTT.

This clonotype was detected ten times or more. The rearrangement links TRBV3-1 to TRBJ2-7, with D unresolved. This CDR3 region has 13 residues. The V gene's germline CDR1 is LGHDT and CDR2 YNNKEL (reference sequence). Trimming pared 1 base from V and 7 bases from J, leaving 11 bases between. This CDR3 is CASSQGGLLEQYF. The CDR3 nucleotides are TGTGCCAGCAGCCAAGGAGGCTTGCTGGAGCAGTACTTC.

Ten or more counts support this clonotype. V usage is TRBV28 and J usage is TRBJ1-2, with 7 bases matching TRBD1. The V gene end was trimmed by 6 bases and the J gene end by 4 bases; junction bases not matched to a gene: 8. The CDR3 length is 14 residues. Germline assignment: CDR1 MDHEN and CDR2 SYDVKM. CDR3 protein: CASRSPQGGYGYTF. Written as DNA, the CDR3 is TGTGCCAGCAGAAGCCCCCAGGGGGGCTATGGCTACACCTTC.

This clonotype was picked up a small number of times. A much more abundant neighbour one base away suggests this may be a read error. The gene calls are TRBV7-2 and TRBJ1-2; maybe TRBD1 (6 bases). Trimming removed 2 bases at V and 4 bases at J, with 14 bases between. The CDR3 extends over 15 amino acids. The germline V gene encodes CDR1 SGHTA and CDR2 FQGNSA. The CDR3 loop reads CASSLRGNQSYGYTF. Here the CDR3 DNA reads TGTGCCAGCAGCTTAAGGGGGAATCAGAGCTATGGCTACACCTTC.

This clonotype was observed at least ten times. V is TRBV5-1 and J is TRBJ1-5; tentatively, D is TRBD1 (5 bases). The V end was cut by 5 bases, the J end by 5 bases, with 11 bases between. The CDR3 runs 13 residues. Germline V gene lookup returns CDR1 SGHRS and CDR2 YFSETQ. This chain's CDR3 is CASSPGGDQPQHF. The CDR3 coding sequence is TGCGCCAGCAGTCCCGGGGGGGATCAGCCCCAGCATTTT.

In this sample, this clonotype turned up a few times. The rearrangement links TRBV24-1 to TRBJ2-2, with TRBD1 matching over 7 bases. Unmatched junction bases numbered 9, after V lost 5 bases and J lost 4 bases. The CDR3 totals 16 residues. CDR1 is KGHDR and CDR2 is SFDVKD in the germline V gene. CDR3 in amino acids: CATSGKRGQTTGELFF. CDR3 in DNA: TGTGCCACCAGTGGGAAGAGGGGACAGACCACCGGGGAGCTGTTTTTT.

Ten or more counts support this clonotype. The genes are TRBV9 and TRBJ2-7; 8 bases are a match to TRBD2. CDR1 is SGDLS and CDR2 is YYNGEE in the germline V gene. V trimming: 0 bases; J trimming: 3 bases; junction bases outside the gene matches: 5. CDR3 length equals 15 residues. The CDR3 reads CASSVGGAGVYEQYF. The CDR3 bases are TGTGCCAGCAGCGTAGGGGGAGCGGGAGTCTACGAGCAGTACTTC.

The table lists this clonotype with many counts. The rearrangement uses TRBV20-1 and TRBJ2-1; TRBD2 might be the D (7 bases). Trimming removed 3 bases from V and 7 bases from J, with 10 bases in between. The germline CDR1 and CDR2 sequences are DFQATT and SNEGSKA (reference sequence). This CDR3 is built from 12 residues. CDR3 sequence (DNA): TGCAGTGCTAGTGAGGGGGGGAATGAGCAGTTCTTC. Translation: CSASEGGNEQFF.

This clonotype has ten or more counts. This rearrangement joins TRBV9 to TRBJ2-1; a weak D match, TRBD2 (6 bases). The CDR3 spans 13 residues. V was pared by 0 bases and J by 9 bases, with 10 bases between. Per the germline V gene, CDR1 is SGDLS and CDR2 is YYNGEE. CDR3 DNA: TGTGCCAGCAGCGTAGGCGGAGCGGGTGAGCAGTTCTTC. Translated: CASSVGGAGEQFF.

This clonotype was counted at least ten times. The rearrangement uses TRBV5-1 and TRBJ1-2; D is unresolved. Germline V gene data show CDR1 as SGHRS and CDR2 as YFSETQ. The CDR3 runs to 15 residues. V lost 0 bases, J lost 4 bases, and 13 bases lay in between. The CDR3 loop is CASSLATAVTYGYTF. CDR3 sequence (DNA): TGCGCCAGCAGCTTGGCCACGGCAGTTACCTATGGCTACACCTTC.

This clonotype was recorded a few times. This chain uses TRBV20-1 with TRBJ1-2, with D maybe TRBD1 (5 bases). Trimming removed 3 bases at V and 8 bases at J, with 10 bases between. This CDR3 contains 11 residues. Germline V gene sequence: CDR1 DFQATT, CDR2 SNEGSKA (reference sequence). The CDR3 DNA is TGCAGTGCTAGCAGGGCTGGGGGCTACACCTTC. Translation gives CSASRAGGYTF.

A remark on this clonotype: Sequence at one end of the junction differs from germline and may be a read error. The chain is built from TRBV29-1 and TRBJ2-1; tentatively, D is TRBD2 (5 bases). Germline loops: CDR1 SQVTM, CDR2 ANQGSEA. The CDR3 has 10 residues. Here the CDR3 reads CSVQEGGQFF. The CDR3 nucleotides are TGCAGCGTTCAAGAGGGTGGGCAGTTCTTC.

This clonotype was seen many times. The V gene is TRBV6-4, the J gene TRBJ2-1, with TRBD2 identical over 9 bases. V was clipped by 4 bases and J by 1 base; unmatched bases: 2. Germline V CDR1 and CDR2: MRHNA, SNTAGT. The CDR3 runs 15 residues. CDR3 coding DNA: TGTGCCAGCAGTGCTCTAGCGGGATCCTACAATGAGCAGTTCTTC. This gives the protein CASSALAGSYNEQFF.

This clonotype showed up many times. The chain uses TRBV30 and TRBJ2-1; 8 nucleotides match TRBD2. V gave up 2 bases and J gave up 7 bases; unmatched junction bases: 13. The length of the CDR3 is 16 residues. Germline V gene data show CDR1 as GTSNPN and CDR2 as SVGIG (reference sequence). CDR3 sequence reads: CAWSLVGRGNRNEQFF. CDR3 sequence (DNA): TGTGCCTGGAGTTTGGTCGGGAGGGGAAATCGGAATGAGCAGTTCTTC.

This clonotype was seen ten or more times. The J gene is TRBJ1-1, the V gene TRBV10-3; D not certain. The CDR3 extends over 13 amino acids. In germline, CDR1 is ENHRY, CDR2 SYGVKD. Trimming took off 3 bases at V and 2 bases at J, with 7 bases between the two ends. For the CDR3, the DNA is TGTGCCATCAGTGAACGAGGAAACACTGAAGCTTTCTTT. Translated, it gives CAISERGNTEAFF.

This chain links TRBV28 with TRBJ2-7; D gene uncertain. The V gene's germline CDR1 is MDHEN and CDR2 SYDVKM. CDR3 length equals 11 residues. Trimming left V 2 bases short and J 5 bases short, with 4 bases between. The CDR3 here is CASSLGHEQYF. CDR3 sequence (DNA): TGTGCCAGCAGTTTAGGGCACGAGCAGTACTTC. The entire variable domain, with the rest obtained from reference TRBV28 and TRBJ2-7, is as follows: DVKVTQSSRYLVKRTGEKVFLECVQDMDHENMFWYRQDPGLGLRLIYFSYDVKMKEKGDIPEGYSVSREKKERFSLILESASTNQTSMYLCASSLGHEQYFGPGTRLTVT.

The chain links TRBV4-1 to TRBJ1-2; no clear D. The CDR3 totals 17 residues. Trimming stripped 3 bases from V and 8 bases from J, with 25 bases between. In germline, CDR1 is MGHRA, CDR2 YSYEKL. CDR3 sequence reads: CASSQETTFGGLGGYTF. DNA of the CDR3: TGCGCCAGCAGCCAGGAGACCACCTTCGGCGGGCTGGGAGGCTACACCTTC.

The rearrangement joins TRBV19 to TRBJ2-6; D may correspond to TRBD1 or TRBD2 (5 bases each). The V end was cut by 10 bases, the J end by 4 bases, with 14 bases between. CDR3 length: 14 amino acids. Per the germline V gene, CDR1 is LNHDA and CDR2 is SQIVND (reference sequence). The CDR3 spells CATGEGSGANVLTF. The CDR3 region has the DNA TGTGCCACAGGAGAGGGGTCAGGGGCCAACGTCCTGACTTTC. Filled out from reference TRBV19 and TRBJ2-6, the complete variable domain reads DGGITQSPKYLFRKEGQNVTLSCEQNLNHDAMYWYRQDPGQGLRLIYYSQIVNDFQKGDIAEGYSVSREKKESFPLTVTSAQKNPTAFYLCATGEGSGANVLTFGAGSRLTVL.

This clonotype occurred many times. CDR3 amino acids: CASGGLQGGNQPQHF. Written as DNA, the CDR3 is TGTGCCAGCGGCGGTCTGCAGGGGGGCAATCAGCCCCAGCATTTT. The gene calls are TRBV6-1 and TRBJ1-5, with TRBD1 matching over 7 bases. The CDR3 runs 15 residues. Germline V lookup: CDR1 MNHNS, CDR2 SASEGT. The ends lost 8 bases at V and 2 bases at J; junction bases unmatched: 9.

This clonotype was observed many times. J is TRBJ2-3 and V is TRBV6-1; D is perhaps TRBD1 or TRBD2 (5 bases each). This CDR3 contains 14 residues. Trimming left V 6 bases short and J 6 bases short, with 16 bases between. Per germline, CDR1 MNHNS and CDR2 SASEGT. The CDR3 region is CASSGTPRADTQYF. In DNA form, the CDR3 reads TGTGCCAGCAGCGGGACGCCGAGGGCGGATACGCAGTATTTT.

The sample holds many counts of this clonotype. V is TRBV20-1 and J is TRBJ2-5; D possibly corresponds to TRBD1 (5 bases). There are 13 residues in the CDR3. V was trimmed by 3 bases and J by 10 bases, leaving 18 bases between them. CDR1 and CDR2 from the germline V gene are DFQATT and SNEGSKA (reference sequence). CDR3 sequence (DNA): TGCAGTGCTAGCCCCCTCAGGGCCTCGGGCCAGTACTTC. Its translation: CSASPLRASGQYF.

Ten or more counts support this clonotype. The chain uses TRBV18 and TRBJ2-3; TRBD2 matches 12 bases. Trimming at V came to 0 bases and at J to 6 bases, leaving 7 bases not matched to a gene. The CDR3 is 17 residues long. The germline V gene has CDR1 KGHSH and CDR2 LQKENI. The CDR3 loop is CASSPPRLAGEGDTQYF. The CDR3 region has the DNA TGTGCCAGCTCACCACCCAGACTAGCGGGAGAGGGGGATACGCAGTATTTT.

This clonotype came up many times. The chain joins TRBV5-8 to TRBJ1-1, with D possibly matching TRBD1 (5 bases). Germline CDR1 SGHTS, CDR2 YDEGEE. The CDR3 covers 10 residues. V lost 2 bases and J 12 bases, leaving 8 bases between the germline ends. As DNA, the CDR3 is TGTGCCAGCAGCTTCGAGGGGCCTTTCTTT. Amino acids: CASSFEGPFF.

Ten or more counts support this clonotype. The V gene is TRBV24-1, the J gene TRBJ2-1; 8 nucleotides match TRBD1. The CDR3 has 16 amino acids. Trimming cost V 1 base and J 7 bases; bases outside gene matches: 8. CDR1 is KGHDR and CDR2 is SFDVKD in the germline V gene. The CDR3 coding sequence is TGTGCCACCAGTGATTTTAGGACAGGGAGTGCAAATGAGCAGTTCTTC. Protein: CATSDFRTGSANEQFF.